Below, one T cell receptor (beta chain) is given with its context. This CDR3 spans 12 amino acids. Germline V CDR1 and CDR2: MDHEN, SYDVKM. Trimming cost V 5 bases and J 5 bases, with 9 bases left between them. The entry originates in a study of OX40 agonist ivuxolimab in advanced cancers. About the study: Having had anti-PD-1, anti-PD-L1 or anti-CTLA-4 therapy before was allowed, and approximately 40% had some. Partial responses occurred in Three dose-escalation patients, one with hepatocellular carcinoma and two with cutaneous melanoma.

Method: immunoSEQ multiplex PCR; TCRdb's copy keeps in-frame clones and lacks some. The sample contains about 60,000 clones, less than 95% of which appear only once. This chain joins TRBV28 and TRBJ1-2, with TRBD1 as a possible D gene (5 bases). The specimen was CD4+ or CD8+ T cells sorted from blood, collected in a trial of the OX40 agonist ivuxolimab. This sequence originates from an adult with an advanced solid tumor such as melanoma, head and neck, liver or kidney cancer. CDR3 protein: CASSPTGYGYTF. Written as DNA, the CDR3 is TGTGCCAGCAGTCCTACAGGATATGGCTACACCTTC.